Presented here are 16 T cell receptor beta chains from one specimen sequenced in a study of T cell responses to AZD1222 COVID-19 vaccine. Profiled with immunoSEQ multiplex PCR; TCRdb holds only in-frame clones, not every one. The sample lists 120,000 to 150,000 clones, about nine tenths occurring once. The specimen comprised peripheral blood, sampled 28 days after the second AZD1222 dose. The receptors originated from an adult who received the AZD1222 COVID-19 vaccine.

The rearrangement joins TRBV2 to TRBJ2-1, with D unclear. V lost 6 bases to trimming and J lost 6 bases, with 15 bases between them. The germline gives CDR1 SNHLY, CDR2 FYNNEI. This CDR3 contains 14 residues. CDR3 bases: TGTGCCAGCAGAACACTCCGGTTACCCAATGAGCAGTTCTTC. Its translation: CASRTLRLPNEQFF.

The CDR3 here is CASILQVGPYNEQFF. The CDR3 DNA reads TGTGCCAGCATCCTACAGGTGGGCCCCTACAATGAGCAGTTCTTC. The chain uses TRBV7-8 and TRBJ2-1; a weak D match, TRBD1 (5 bases). Germline loops: CDR1 SGHVS, CDR2 FQNEAQ. The V and J ends lost 7 bases and 2 bases respectively, with 15 bases between them. CDR3 size: 15 residues.

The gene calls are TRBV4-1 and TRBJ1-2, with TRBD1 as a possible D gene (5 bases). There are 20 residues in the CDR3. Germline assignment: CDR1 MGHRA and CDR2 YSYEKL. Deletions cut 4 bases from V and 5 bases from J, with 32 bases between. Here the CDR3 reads CASSRLQEGRATKHGYGYTF. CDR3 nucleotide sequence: TGCGCCAGCAGCCGCCTTCAAGAAGGCAGGGCGACCAAACACGGGTATGGCTACACCTTC.

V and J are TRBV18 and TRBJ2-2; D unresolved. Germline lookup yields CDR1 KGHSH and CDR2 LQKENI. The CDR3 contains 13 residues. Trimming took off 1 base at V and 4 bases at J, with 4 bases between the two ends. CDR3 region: CASSPRVTGELFF. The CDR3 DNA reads TGTGCCAGCTCACCACGGGTCACCGGGGAGCTGTTTTTT.

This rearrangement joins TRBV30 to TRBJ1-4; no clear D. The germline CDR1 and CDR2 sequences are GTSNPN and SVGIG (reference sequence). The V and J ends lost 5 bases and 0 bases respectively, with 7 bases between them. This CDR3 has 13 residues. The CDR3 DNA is TGTGCCTGGGCCGGGACAACTAATGAAAAACTGTTTTTT. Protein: CAWAGTTNEKLFF.

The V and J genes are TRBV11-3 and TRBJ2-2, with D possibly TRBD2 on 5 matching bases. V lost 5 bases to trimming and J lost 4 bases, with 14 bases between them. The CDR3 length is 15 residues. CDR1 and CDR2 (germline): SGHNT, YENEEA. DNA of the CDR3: TGTGCCAGCAGCCCCGGGCAAGGAGGCACCGGGGAGCTGTTTTTT. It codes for CASSPGQGGTGELFF.

The CDR3: CASSLQWRGEAFF. The CDR3 nucleotides are TGTGCCAGCAGCCTTCAATGGAGAGGGGAAGCTTTCTTT. The chain recombines TRBV9 with TRBJ1-1, with unresolved D. The ends were cut back, 4 bases at V and 8 bases at J, with 15 bases in the middle. Per the germline V gene, CDR1 is SGDLS and CDR2 is YYNGEE. The CDR3 totals 13 residues.

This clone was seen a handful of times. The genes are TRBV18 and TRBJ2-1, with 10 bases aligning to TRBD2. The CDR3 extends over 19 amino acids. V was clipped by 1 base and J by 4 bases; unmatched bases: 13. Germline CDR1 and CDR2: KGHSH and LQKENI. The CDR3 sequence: CASSPRSLAGDGGYNEQFF. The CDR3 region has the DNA TGTGCCAGCTCACCACGGAGTCTAGCGGGAGACGGGGGTTACAATGAGCAGTTCTTC. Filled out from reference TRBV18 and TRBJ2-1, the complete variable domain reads NAGVMQNPRHLVRRRGQEARLRCSPMKGHSHVYWYRQLPEEGLKFMVYLQKENIIDESGMPKERFSAEFPKEGPSILRIQQVVRGDSAAYFCASSPRSLAGDGGYNEQFFGPGTRLTVL.

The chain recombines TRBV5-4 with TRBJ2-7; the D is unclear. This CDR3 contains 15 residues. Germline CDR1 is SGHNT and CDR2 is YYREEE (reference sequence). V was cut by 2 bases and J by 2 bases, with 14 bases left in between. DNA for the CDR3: TGTGCCAGCAGCTTTACCATTGGAGCAACCTACGAGCAGTACTTC. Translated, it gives CASSFTIGATYEQYF.

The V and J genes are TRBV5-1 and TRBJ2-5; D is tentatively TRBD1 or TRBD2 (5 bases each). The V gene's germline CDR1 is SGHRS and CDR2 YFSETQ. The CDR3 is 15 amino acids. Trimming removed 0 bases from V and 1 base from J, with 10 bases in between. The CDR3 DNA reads TGCGCCAGCAGCTTGGGGGGACGCCGCCAAGAGACCCAGTACTTC. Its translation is CASSLGGRRQETQYF.

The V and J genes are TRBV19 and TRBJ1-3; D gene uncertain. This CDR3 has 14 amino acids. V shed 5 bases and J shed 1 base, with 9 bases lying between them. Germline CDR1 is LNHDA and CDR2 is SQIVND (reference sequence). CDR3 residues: CASSPGQSGNTIYF. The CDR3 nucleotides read TGTGCCAGTAGTCCAGGCCAGTCTGGAAACACCATATATTTT.

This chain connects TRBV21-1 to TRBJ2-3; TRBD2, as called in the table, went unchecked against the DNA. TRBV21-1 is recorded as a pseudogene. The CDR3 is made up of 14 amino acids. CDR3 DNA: TGTGCCACCTATCTAGCGGACAGCACAGATACGCAGTATTTT. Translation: CATYLADSTDTQYF.

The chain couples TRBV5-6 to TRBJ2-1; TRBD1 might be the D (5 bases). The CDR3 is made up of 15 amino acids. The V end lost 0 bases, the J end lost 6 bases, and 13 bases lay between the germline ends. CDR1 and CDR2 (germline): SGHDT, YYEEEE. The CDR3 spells CASSLGLRQFNEQFF. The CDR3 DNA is TGTGCCAGCAGCTTGGGCCTCCGACAGTTCAATGAGCAGTTCTTC.

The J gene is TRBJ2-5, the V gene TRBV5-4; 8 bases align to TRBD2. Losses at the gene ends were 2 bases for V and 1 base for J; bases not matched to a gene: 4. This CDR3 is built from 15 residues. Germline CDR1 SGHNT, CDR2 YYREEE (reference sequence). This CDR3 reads CASSFGTRPQETQYF. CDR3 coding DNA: TGTGCCAGCAGCTTCGGGACTAGACCCCAAGAGACCCAGTACTTC.

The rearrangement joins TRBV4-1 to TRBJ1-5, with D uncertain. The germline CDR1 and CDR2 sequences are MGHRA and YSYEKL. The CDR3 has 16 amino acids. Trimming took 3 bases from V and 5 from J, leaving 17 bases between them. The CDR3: CASSQISPGPDQPQHF. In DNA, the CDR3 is TGCGCCAGCAGCCAGATCAGCCCCGGGCCAGATCAGCCCCAGCATTTT.

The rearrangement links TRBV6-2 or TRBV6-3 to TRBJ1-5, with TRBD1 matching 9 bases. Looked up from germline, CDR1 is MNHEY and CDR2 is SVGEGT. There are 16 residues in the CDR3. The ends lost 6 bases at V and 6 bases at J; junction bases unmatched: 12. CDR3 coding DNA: TGTGCCAGCAGCCCGAGGGGACAGGGTGGCTTTCAGCCCCAGCATTTT. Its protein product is CASSPRGQGGFQPQHF.